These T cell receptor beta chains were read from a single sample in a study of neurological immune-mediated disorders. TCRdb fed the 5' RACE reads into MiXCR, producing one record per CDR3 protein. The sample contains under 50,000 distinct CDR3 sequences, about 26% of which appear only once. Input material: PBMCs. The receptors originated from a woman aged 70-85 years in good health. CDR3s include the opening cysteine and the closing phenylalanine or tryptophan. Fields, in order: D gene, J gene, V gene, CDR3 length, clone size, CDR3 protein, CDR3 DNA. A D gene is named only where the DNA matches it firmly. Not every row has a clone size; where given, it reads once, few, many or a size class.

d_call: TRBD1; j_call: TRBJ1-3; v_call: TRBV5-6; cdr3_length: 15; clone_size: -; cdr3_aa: CASSFRTGSGNTIYF; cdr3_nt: TGTGCCAGCAGCTTTAGGACAGGCTCTGGAAACACCATATATTTT
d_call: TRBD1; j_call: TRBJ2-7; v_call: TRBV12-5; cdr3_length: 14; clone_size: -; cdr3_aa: CASGPSGTGAYQYF; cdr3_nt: TGTGCTAGTGGCCCGTCCGGGACAGGCGCATACCAGTACTTC
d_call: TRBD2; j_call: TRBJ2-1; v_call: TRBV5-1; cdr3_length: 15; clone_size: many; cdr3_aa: CASSLAAGGRNEQFF; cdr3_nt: TGCGCCAGCAGCTTGGCCGCGGGAGGGCGCAATGAGCAGTTCTTC
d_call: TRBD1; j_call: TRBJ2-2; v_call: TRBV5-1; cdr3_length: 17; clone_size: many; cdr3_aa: CASSLEAQGAYTGELFF; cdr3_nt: TGCGCCAGCAGCTTGGAGGCGCAGGGGGCTTACACCGGGGAGCTGTTTTTT
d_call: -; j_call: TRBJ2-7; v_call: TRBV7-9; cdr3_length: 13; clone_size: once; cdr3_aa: CASSRQSSYEQYF; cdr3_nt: TGTGCCAGCAGCCGACAGAGCTCCTACGAGCAGTACTTC
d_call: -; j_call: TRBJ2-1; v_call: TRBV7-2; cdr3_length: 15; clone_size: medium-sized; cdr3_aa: CASSLGISRRNEQFF; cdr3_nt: TGTGCCAGCAGCTTAGGCATTTCACGTCGCAATGAGCAGTTCTTC
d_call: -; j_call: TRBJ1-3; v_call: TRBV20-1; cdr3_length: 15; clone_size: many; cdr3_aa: CSARSGEGTGNTIYF; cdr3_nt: TGCAGTGCTAGATCAGGGGAGGGAACTGGAAACACCATATATTTT
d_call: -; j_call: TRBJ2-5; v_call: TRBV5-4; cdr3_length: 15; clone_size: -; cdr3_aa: CASSPDRAITETQYF; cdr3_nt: TGTGCCAGCAGCCCAGATCGGGCAATAACGGAGACCCAGTACTTC
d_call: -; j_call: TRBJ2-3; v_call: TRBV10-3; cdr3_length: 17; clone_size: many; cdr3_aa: CAISSGRGADGRDTQYF; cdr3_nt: TGTGCCATCAGTTCCGGACGGGGGGCGGACGGTAGAGATACGCAGTATTTT
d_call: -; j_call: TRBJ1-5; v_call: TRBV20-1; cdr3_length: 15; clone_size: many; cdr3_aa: CSARKGSGNNQPQHF; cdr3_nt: TGCAGTGCTAGAAAAGGTTCTGGGAACAATCAGCCCCAGCATTTT
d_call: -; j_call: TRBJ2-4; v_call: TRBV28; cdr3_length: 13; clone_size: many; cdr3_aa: CATNVGAKNIQYF; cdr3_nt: TGTGCCACCAATGTAGGGGCCAAAAACATTCAGTACTTC
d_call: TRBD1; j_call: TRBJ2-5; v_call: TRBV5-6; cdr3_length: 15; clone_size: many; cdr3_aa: CASSYRQGFQETQYF; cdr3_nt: TGTGCCAGCAGCTATAGACAGGGGTTCCAAGAGACCCAGTACTTC
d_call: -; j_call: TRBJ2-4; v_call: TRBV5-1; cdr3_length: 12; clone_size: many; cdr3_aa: CASSGAFNIQYF; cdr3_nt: TGCGCCAGCAGCGGGGCCTTCAACATTCAGTACTTC
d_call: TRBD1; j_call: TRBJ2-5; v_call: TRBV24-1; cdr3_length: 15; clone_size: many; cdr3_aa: CATSDAGTGKETQYF; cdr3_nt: TGTGCCACCAGTGACGCGGGGACAGGCAAAGAGACCCAGTACTTC
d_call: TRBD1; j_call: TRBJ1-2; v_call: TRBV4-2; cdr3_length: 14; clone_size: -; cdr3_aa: CASSHSTGNYGYTF; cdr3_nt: TGTGCCAGCAGCCACTCGACAGGGAACTATGGCTACACCTTC
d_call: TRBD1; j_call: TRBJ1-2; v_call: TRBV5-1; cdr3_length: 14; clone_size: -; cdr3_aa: CASSPTGTGDGYTF; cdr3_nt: TGCGCCAGCAGCCCCACAGGGACAGGGGATGGCTACACCTTC
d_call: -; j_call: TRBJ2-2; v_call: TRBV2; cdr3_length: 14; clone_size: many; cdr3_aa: CASSDSPGTGELFF; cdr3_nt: TGTGCCAGCAGTGACAGCCCGGGCACCGGGGAGCTGTTTTTT
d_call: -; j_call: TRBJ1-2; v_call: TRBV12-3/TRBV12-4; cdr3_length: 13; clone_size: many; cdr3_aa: CASGLQGSYGYTF; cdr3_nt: TGTGCCAGCGGCCTACAGGGATCTTATGGCTACACCTTC
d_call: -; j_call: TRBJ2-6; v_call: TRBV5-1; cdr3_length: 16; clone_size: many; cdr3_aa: CASSFPGSSGANVLTF; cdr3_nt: TGCGCCAGCAGCTTCCCGGGGAGCTCTGGGGCCAACGTCCTGACTTTC
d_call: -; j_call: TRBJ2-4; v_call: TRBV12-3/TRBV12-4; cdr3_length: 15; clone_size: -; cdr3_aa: CASSLHMSAKNIQYF; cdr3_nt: TGTGCCAGCAGTTTACATATGTCTGCCAAAAACATTCAGTACTTC
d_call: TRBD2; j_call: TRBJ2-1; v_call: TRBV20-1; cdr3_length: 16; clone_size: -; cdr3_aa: CSARGILAESYNEQFF; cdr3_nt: TGCAGTGCTAGAGGGATTCTAGCGGAATCCTACAATGAGCAGTTCTTC
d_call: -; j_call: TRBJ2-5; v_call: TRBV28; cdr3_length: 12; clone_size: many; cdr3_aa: CAARLRGGTQYF; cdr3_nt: TGTGCCGCAAGGCTAAGGGGTGGGACCCAGTACTTC
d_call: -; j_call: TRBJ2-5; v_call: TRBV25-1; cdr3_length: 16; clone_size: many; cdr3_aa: CASSEFLTGGEETQYF; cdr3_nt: TGTGCCAGCAGTGAATTTCTTACAGGGGGGGAAGAGACCCAGTACTTC
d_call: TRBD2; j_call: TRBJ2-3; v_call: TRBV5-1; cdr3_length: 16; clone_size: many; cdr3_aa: CASSLGGLAKTDTQYF; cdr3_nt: TGCGCCAGCAGCTTGGGTGGACTAGCGAAAACAGATACGCAGTATTTT
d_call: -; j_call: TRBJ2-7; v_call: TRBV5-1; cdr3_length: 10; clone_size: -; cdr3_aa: CASSSYEQYF; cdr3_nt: TGCGCCAGCAGCTCCTACGAGCAGTACTTC
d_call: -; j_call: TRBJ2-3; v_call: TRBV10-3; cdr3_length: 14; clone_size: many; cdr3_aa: CAIGARTTADTQYF; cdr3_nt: TGTGCCATCGGGGCCCGAACAACCGCAGATACGCAGTATTTT
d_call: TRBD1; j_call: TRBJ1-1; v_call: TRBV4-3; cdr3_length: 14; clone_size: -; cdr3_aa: CARSPPDRVGEALF; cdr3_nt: TGCGCCAGAAGCCCACCCGACAGGGTTGGTGAAGCTCTCTTT
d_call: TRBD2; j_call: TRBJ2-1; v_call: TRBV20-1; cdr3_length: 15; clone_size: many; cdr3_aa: CSASRLAGGVNEQFF; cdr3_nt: TGCAGTGCCTCCCGACTAGCGGGAGGGGTTAATGAGCAGTTCTTC
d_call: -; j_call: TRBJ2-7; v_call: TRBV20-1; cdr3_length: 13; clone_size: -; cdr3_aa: CSAPDRSGGEQYF; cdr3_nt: TGCAGTGCTCCCGACAGGTCCGGGGGGGAGCAGTACTTC
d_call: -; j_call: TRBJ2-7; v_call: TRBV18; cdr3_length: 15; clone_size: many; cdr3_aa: CASSSGPPEIYEQYF; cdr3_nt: TGTGCCAGCTCATCGGGCCCTCCTGAGATCTACGAGCAGTACTTC
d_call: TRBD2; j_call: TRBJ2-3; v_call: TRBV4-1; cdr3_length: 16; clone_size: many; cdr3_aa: CASSISLAGPTDTQYF; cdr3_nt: TGCGCCAGCAGTATCTCCCTAGCGGGACCTACAGATACGCAGTATTTT
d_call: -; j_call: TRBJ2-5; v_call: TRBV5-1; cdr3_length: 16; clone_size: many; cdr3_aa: CASSLGTQDEQETQYF; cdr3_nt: TGCGCCAGCAGCCTGGGGACCCAGGATGAACAAGAGACCCAGTACTTC
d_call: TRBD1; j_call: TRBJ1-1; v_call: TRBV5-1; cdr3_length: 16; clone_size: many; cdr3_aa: CASRSQGSGVNTEAFF; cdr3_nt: TGCGCCAGCAGGTCACAGGGGTCCGGCGTGAACACTGAAGCTTTCTTT
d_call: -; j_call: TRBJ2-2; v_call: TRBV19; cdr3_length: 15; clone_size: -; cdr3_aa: CASSIRDTNTGELFF; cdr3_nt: TGTGCCAGTAGTATCAGGGATACGAACACCGGGGAGCTGTTTTTT
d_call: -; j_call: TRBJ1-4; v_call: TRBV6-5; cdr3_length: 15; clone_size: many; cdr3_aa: CASSVTSRGTEKLFF; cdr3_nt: TGTGCCAGCAGTGTTACATCCCGGGGTACTGAAAAACTGTTTTTT
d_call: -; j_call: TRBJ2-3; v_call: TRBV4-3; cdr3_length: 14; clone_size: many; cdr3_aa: CASSQDTTADTQYF; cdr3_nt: TGCGCCAGCAGCCAAGATACGACCGCAGATACGCAGTATTTT
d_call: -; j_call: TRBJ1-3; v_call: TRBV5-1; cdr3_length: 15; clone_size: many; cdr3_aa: CASSLAGTAGNTIYF; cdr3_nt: TGCGCCAGCAGCTTGGCCGGGACCGCTGGAAACACCATATATTTT
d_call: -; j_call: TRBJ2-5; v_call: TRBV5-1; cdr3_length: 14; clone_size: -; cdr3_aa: CASSRTGTGETQYF; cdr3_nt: TGCGCCAGCAGCCGAACAGGTACTGGGGAGACCCAGTACTTC
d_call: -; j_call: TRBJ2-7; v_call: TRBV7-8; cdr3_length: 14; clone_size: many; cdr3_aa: CASSLAPGGDEQYF; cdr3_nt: TGTGCCAGCAGCTTAGCACCTGGCGGGGACGAGCAGTACTTC
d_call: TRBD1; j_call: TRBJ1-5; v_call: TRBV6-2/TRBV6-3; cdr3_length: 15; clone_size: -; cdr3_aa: CASSYSRTGNQPQHF; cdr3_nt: TGTGCCAGCAGTTACTCGCGGACAGGTAATCAGCCCCAGCATTTT
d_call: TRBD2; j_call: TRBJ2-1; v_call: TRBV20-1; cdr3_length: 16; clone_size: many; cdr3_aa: CSARDSGLAGEVEQFF; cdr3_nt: TGCAGTGCTAGAGATAGCGGACTAGCGGGAGAGGTTGAGCAGTTCTTC
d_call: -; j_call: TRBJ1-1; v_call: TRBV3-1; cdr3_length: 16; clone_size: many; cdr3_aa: CASSQDQPTMNTEAFF; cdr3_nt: TGTGCCAGCAGCCAAGATCAACCCACTATGAACACTGAAGCTTTCTTT